The 21 T cell receptor beta chains presented below share a single source sample, sequenced in a study of blood T cell repertoires in COVID-19. Produced via immunoSEQ multiplex PCR; TCRdb's table is partial and in-frame only. The table includes around 360,000 clones, around 87% detected once. Sequenced material: PBMCs or T cells enriched from blood (not recorded which). The receptors shown here come from a man aged 35 to 55 in a cohort exposed to, infected with or recovered from COVID-19 (not recorded which).

This clone came up a few times. The chain recombines TRBV5-4 with TRBJ2-3; 11 positions agree with TRBD2. The germline CDR1 and CDR2 sequences are SGHNT and YYREEE (reference sequence). J gave up 6 bases and V 4 bases, and 10 bases lay outside the gene matches. This CDR3 is 16 amino acids long. Here the CDR3 reads CASSVGLAAIQDTQYF. In nucleotides, the CDR3 is TGTGCCAGCAGCGTGGGACTAGCGGCTATACAGGATACGCAGTATTTT.

This chain links TRBV3-1 (or the pseudogene TRBV3-2) with TRBJ1-1, with D possibly matching TRBD1 (5 bases). Germline V gene sequence: CDR1 LGHDT, CDR2 YNNKEL (reference sequence). The CDR3 is 12 residues long. V shed 3 bases and J shed 6 bases, with 8 bases lying between them. CDR3 region: CASSQGQPEAFF. The DNA of the CDR3 is TGTGCCAGCAGCCAGGGGCAGCCTGAAGCTTTCTTT.

The V and J genes are TRBV5-1 and TRBJ2-2; D possibly corresponds to TRBD2 (5 bases). Germline loops: CDR1 SGHRS, CDR2 YFSETQ. V was clipped by 5 bases and J by 6 bases, with 11 bases between them. This CDR3 has 13 residues. The CDR3 DNA is TGCGCCAGCAGGTTTGAGGGTTCCGGGGAGCTGTTTTTT. Translated: CASRFEGSGELFF.

The CDR3 is CAWSGTGEGYGYTF. CDR3 DNA sequence: TGTGCCTGGAGTGGGACAGGGGAGGGCTATGGCTACACCTTC. V usage is TRBV30 and J usage is TRBJ1-2; 9 positions match TRBD1. V was clipped by 1 base and J by 4 bases; unmatched bases: 4. In germline, CDR1 is GTSNPN, CDR2 SVGIG (reference sequence). The CDR3 sequence is 14 residues long. Filled out from reference TRBV30 and TRBJ1-2, the complete variable domain reads SQTIHQWPATLVQPVGSPLSLECTVEGTSNPNLYWYRQAAGRGLQLLFYSVGIGQISSEVPQNLSASRPQDRQFILSSKKLLLSDSGFYLCAWSGTGEGYGYTFGSGTRLTVV.

The chain links TRBV5-1 to TRBJ1-2; D gene unclear. The germline V gene has CDR1 SGHRS and CDR2 YFSETQ. V shed 0 bases and J shed 1 base, with 7 bases lying between them. The length of the CDR3 is 14 residues. DNA for the CDR3: TGCGCCAGCAGCTTGGATAGGAGTAACTATGGCTACACCTTC. Its translation: CASSLDRSNYGYTF.

V is TRBV5-8 and J is TRBJ1-1, with D hard to call. The germline CDR1 and CDR2 sequences are SGHTS and YDEGEE. The CDR3 totals 11 residues. The germline V and J ends were trimmed by 4 bases and 11 bases, with 12 bases remaining between them. The CDR3 loop reads CASSPSRVAFF. The CDR3 nucleotides are TGTGCCAGCAGCCCGTCGAGAGTGGCTTTCTTT.

Worth noting for this clone: Its ends do not fully match the called genes, so a read error is possible. The chain is built from TRBV12-5 and TRBJ2-7; the match to TRBD2 covers 8 bases. Germline-derived CDR1 and CDR2 are LGHNT and FRNRAP. This CDR3 has 15 amino acids. CDR3 protein: CASGLSAGASNEQYF. In DNA, the CDR3 is TGTGCTAGTGGTTTGTCAGCGGGGGCCTCCAACGAGCAGTACTTC.

In DNA form, the CDR3 reads TGTGCCAGAAGCCCAAGCCGGACAGGGCTAGCCTACGAGCAGTACTTC. Amino acids: CARSPSRTGLAYEQYF. The V and J genes are TRBV5-3 and TRBJ2-7, with 8 bases matching TRBD1. TRBV5-3 is identified as an open reading frame with a role that is uncertain. Unmatched junction bases numbered 11, after V lost 4 bases and J lost 2 bases. The CDR3 has 16 residues.

The CDR3 reads CASSHFPGQVSNQPQHF. CDR3 nucleotide sequence: TGTGCCAGCAGCCACTTTCCCGGACAGGTGAGCAATCAGCCCCAGCATTTT. V usage is TRBV2 and J usage is TRBJ1-5; 7 nucleotides agree with TRBD1. Germline assignment: CDR1 SNHLY and CDR2 FYNNEI. This CDR3 has 17 amino acids. With V trimmed by 6 bases and J by 1 base, 12 bases remained unmatched.

The V and J genes are TRBV6-5 and TRBJ2-7; tentatively, D is TRBD1 (6 bases). Germline CDR1 and CDR2: MNHEY and SVGAGI. The CDR3 covers 14 residues. V was clipped by 6 bases and J by 2 bases, with 14 bases between them. Written as DNA, the CDR3 is TGTGCCAGCAGGCAACAGACAGGTCCCTACGAGCAGTACTTC. Residues: CASRQQTGPYEQYF.

This chain uses TRBV10-3 with TRBJ1-2; TRBD1 matches 7 bases. J was trimmed by 3 bases and V by 10 bases; bases with no gene match: 8. The germline V gene has CDR1 ENHRY and CDR2 SYGVKD. There are 13 residues in the CDR3. DNA for the CDR3: TGTGCCAGCTATGACAGGGAATACTATGGCTACACCTTC. It specifies CASYDREYYGYTF.

A few counts support this clone. J is TRBJ2-7 and V is TRBV11-2; 10 bases align to TRBD1. Germline-derived CDR1 and CDR2 are SGHAT and FQNNGV. V shed 5 bases, J shed 3 bases, and the junction held 7 bases outside the gene matches. This CDR3 comprises 15 residues. The CDR3 reads CASSLPGQGVYEQYF. In nucleotides, the CDR3 is TGTGCCAGCAGCCTACCCGGACAGGGGGTCTACGAGCAGTACTTC.

This chain links TRBV1 with TRBJ2-1; TRBD2 was called by the table and not checked on the DNA. TRBV1 is termed a pseudogene. The CDR3 runs 15 residues. CDR3 bases: TGCACCAGCAGCTTTGCGGAGGACGACTACAATGAGCAGTTCTTC. This encodes CTSSFAEDDYNEQFF.

The chain couples TRBV2 to TRBJ2-7; a possible D gene is TRBD1 (6 bases). Germline assignment: CDR1 SNHLY and CDR2 FYNNEI. Trimming pared 8 bases from V and 5 bases from J, leaving 19 bases between. This CDR3 contains 14 residues. This CDR3 is CASRQTTGINEQYF. The CDR3 nucleotides are TGTGCCAGCCGACAAACCACAGGGATAAACGAGCAGTACTTC. The whole variable domain, filled in from reference TRBV2 and TRBJ2-7, reads EPEVTQTPSHQVTQMGQEVILRCVPISNHLYFYWYRQILGQKVEFLVSFYNNEISEKSEIFDDQFSVERPDGSNFTLKIRSTKLEDSAMYFCASRQTTGINEQYFGPGTRLTVT.

The chain uses TRBV27 and TRBJ1-2, with D possibly matching TRBD1 (5 bases). V lost 0 bases to trimming and J lost 8 bases, with 16 bases between them. Germline CDR1 reads MNHEY; CDR2 reads SMNVEV (reference sequence). The CDR3 spans 15 residues. The DNA of the CDR3 is TGTGCCAGCAGTTTATCGGAAACGGGGGGAAGGGGCTACACCTTC. Translated: CASSLSETGGRGYTF.

The chain combines TRBV12-3 or TRBV12-4 with TRBJ2-3; D perhaps matches TRBD2 (6 bases). The CDR3 contains 13 residues. The V gene lost 3 bases and the J gene lost 6 bases, with 10 bases spanning the gap. In DNA, the CDR3 is TGTGCCAGCAGTTTTTCGGGAGTTGATACGCAGTATTTT. The encoded protein is CASSFSGVDTQYF.

In this sample, this clone turned up a few times. V is TRBV9 and J is TRBJ1-3; no reliable D call. The V gene's germline CDR1 is SGDLS and CDR2 YYNGEE. This CDR3 spans 16 amino acids. V dropped 0 bases and J dropped 0 bases, with 10 bases sitting between them. CDR3 coding DNA: TGTGCCAGCAGCGTAGAAGACAACCCCTCTGGAAACACCATATATTTT. The encoded protein is CASSVEDNPSGNTIYF.

J is TRBJ1-2 and V is TRBV28; no reliable D call. The ends were cut back, 6 bases at V and 8 bases at J, with 10 bases in the middle. Per germline, CDR1 MDHEN and CDR2 SYDVKM. This CDR3 comprises 11 residues. In DNA form, the CDR3 reads TGTGCCAGCAGCTCGGTACGGGGCTACACCTTC. Encoded protein: CASSSVRGYTF.

The CDR3 spells CASSQGTTSGTYEQYF. In nucleotides, the CDR3 is TGTGCCAGCAGCCAAGGAACGACTAGCGGAACCTACGAGCAGTACTTC. The V call is TRBV3-1 (or the pseudogene TRBV3-2), the J call TRBJ2-7, with TRBD2 matching over 9 bases. CDR1 is LGHDT, CDR2 YNNKEL, per germline (reference sequence). This CDR3 is 16 amino acids long. The trim removed 1 base at V and 2 bases at J, leaving 6 bases unmatched.

A single count supports this clone. The V gene is TRBV18, the J gene TRBJ1-1; D is ambiguous. This CDR3 is 13 amino acids long. Trimming removed 2 bases from V and 5 bases from J, with 9 bases in between. CDR1 is KGHSH and CDR2 is LQKENI in the germline V gene. The CDR3 reads CASSPSRGTEAFF. The CDR3 DNA reads as TGTGCCAGCTCACCAAGTAGAGGAACTGAAGCTTTCTTT.

The table lists this clone with a count of one. The chain has TRBV2 and TRBJ1-1; no clear D. The ends were cut back, 6 bases at V and 4 bases at J, with 15 bases in the middle. The germline gives CDR1 SNHLY, CDR2 FYNNEI. The CDR3 sequence is 14 residues long. The CDR3 region is CASRESSMGTEAFF. The CDR3 nucleotides read TGTGCCAGCAGGGAGAGTTCGATGGGCACTGAAGCTTTCTTT.